This T cell receptor beta chain is drawn from a study of cytomegalovirus exposure and HLA in healthy donors. Points from the study as a whole: Using a false discovery rate of 0.05, a later analysis showed that approximately 17,000 TCR beta sequences were associated with HLA alleles. It was reportedly the case that the classifier diagnosed cytomegalovirus status with high specificity and sensitivity. Some TCR beta chains (roughly 160 of them) were listed as cytomegalovirus-associated. Differences between HLA loci emerged in a later analysis of TCR association rates, with DRB1 most and HLA-C fewest.

A multiplex PCR was run with 60 Vbeta primers and 13 Jbeta primers. The assay was immunoSEQ multiplex PCR, and TCRdb's table has in-frame clones only and misses some. The repertoire includes approximately 190,000 clones, around 84% of them detected once, and 1.7% sits in the top ten. Germline assignment: CDR1 SGHAT and CDR2 FQNNGV. Trimming removed 0 bases at V and 6 bases at J, with 17 bases between. The CDR3 is made up of 16 amino acids. This clone was recorded only once. The antigen remains undetermined. The sequence was obtained from a woman younger than 35 in good health and CMV-seronegative. Specimen: PBMCs. The gene calls are TRBV11-2 and TRBJ1-2; D perhaps matches TRBD1 (5 bases). CDR3 protein: CASSLDGQGLRDGYTF. CDR3 sequence (DNA): TGTGCCAGCAGCTTAGACGGTCAGGGCCTAAGGGATGGCTACACCTTC.